This TCR beta chain was identified during a study of post-analysis software for immune sequencing data. The overall study: The disease courses covered relapsing-remitting, secondary progressive and progressive-relapsing multiple sclerosis. Broader study findings: A handful of TRBV segments appeared more often in patients than in controls, and TRBV5-6, TRBV5-1 and TRBV20-1 were among these. There was significantly lower normalized Chao1 diversity in multiple sclerosis patients than in controls. Strong same-batch co-clustering of samples appeared with F measure clustering.

This clonotype was detected a few times. The antigen remains undetermined. The germline V and J ends were trimmed by 5 bases and 5 bases, with 21 bases remaining between them. Germline CDR1 reads SGHTA; CDR2 reads FQGNSA. The CDR3 runs 16 residues. Prepared TCR beta cDNA libraries contained unique molecular identifiers. T cells, roughly 1 to 10 million of them, yielded roughly 0.5 million cDNA molecules. MiXCR, applied by TCRdb to the PCR reads, yields one record per CDR3 protein. Found here are 750,000 to 900,000 distinct CDR3 sequences, 46% of them singletons; the top ten hold 4% to 5%. Sequences were obtained from blood. This chain connects TRBV7-2 to TRBJ2-5; D perhaps matches TRBD2 (6 bases). This TCR was sampled from a girl between 5 and 17 years old with multiple sclerosis. The CDR3 here is CASSPERRDFKETQYF. In DNA form, the CDR3 reads TGTGCCAGCAGCCCCGAAAGAAGGGACTTCAAGGAGACCCAGTACTTC.